The rows below give T cell receptor beta chains drawn from one sample of a study of blood T cell repertoires in COVID-19. Some clones are missing from TCRdb's copy, which holds only in-frame ones; the method was immunoSEQ multiplex PCR. The table lists about half a million clones, approximately 85% of them singletons. The specimen sequenced was peripheral blood. The source of these receptors is a human donor in a cohort sampled during active COVID-19. The CDR3 runs from the conserved cysteine through the conserved F or W. The D gene is left open where the match is weak. The size entry is marked missing in some rows and otherwise reads once, few, many or a size class.

size,D,V,J,CDR3,DNA
.,.,TRBV5-1,TRBJ1-2,CASSLETNIYGYTF,TGCGCCAGCAGCTTGGAGACAAACATCTATGGCTACACCTTC
.,.,TRBV14,TRBJ2-1,CASSQGLFVYNEQFF,TGTGCCAGCAGCCAAGGGCTGTTTGTGTACAATGAGCAGTTCTTC
.,.,TRBV3-1/TRBV3-2,TRBJ2-7,CASSPTQGPPLEQYF,TGTGCCAGCAGCCCTACCCAGGGGCCCCCTCTCGAGCAGTACTTC
few,TRBD1,TRBV19,TRBJ2-2,CASSNRQGAMVGELFF,TGTGCCAGTAGTAACCGACAGGGGGCAATGGTCGGGGAGCTGTTTTTT
once,.,TRBV29-1,TRBJ1-2,CSVGAVDNEGYTF,TGCAGCGTTGGGGCGGTGGACAATGAGGGCTACACCTTC
.,.,TRBV29-1,TRBJ2-7,CSVENAGVHEQYF,TGCAGCGTTGAAAATGCAGGGGTCCACGAGCAGTACTTC
.,.,TRBV9,TRBJ2-1,CASSVGTDSYNEQFF,TGTGCCAGCAGCGTAGGTACAGACTCCTACAATGAGCAGTTCTTC
.,TRBD1,TRBV9,TRBJ2-7,CASSVDRGLSGEQYF,TGTGCCAGCAGCGTAGACAGGGGGCTCTCCGGGGAGCAGTACTTC
.,.,TRBV10-3,TRBJ1-5,CAISANQPQHF,TGTGCCATCAGTGCTAATCAGCCCCAGCATTTT
.,.,TRBV10-2,TRBJ2-3,CASSGVLLDTQYF,TGCGCCAGCAGTGGGGTACTACTAGATACGCAGTATTTT
.,TRBD2,TRBV12-5,TRBJ2-5,CASGLGLAAGETQYF,TGTGCTAGTGGTTTGGGACTAGCGGCTGGGGAGACCCAGTACTTC
.,TRBD1,TRBV18,TRBJ2-7,CASSPRVGTGNSYEQYF,TGTGCCAGCTCACCACGCGTAGGGACAGGGAACTCCTACGAGCAGTACTTC
.,.,TRBV7-8,TRBJ2-3,CASSLHRDTLSGDTQYF,TGTGCCAGCAGCTTACACCGGGACACGCTTTCGGGAGATACGCAGTATTTT
.,TRBD1,TRBV19,TRBJ2-5,CASSAETGGPVTQYF,TGTGCCAGTAGTGCAGAGACAGGGGGTCCGGTGACCCAGTACTTC
.,.,TRBV28,TRBJ1-2,CASSLPGYGYTF,TGTGCCAGCAGTTTGCCCGGCTATGGCTACACCTTC
.,.,TRBV3-1/TRBV3-2,TRBJ2-7,CASSQDRSGGEQYF,TGTGCCAGCAGCCAAGATAGGTCAGGGGGGGAGCAGTACTTC
.,TRBD1,TRBV9,TRBJ2-7,CASSVLDQGASVYEQYF,TGTGCCAGCAGCGTACTTGACCAGGGGGCTAGTGTCTACGAGCAGTACTTC
once,TRBD1,TRBV11-1,TRBJ1-1,CASSFLGQGRAFF,TGTGCCAGCAGCTTCCTCGGACAGGGGAGAGCTTTCTTT
.,TRBD1,TRBV2,TRBJ1-1,CASGPGQGAYTEAFF,TGTGCCAGTGGGCCGGGACAGGGAGCGTACACTGAAGCTTTCTTT
few,.,TRBV28,TRBJ2-7,CASRAAGQISYEQYF,TGTGCCAGCAGGGCCGCCGGACAGATCTCCTACGAGCAGTACTTC
.,.,TRBV19,TRBJ1-2,CASSIKAGDNYGYTF,TGTGCCAGTAGTATTAAGGCAGGGGACAACTATGGCTACACCTTC
.,TRBD2,TRBV5-1,TRBJ2-1,CASSRTSGSWGEQFF,TGCGCCAGCAGTCGGACTAGCGGGAGCTGGGGTGAGCAGTTCTTC
.,.,TRBV5-6,TRBJ1-4,CASSFGFRGATNEKLFF,TGTGCCAGCAGCTTTGGATTCAGGGGCGCAACTAATGAAAAACTGTTTTTT
.,TRBD1,TRBV5-1,TRBJ1-4,CASRSTGVVTNEKLFF,TGCGCCAGCAGATCGACAGGGGTTGTAACTAATGAAAAACTGTTTTTT
.,.,TRBV2,TRBJ2-2,CASSPSRANTGELFF,TGTGCCAGCAGCCCCTCGCGCGCGAACACCGGGGAGCTGTTTTTT
once,.,TRBV27,TRBJ2-7,CASSPTGNEQYF,TGTGCCAGCAGCCCAACAGGAAACGAGCAGTACTTC
.,.,TRBV4-2,TRBJ2-7,CASSQDPPGHFSYEQYF,TGTGCCAGCAGCCAAGATCCTCCAGGGCACTTCTCCTACGAGCAGTACTTC
.,.,TRBV19,TRBJ2-7,CASSIGRGDEQYF,TGTGCCAGTAGTATTGGGCGGGGCGACGAGCAGTACTTC
.,TRBD2,TRBV9,TRBJ2-1,CASSPLAGGPGEQFF,TGTGCCAGCAGTCCACTAGCGGGAGGGCCCGGTGAGCAGTTCTTC
.,TRBD1,TRBV3-1/TRBV3-2,TRBJ1-1,CASQGATEAFF,TGTGCCAGTCAGGGGGCCACTGAAGCTTTCTTT
.,.,TRBV13,TRBJ1-2,CASSLVRIAGSYTF,TGTGCCAGCAGCTTAGTAAGGATCGCAGGATCCTACACCTTC
.,TRBD1,TRBV28,TRBJ1-4,CASSPEPGQGREKLFF,TGTGCCAGCAGCCCAGAACCGGGACAGGGGCGCGAAAAACTGTTTTTT
.,TRBD1,TRBV7-2,TRBJ1-3,CASSPGQPEPGNTIYF,TGTGCCAGCAGCCCGGGACAGCCGGAACCTGGAAACACCATATATTTT
.,.,TRBV30,TRBJ1-1,CAWRLPGGTEAFF,TGTGCCTGGAGGCTACCGGGAGGCACTGAAGCTTTCTTT
.,TRBD2,TRBV25-1,TRBJ2-2,CASSDSGGRYTGELFF,TGTGCCAGCAGTGATTCGGGCGGGAGGTACACCGGGGAGCTGTTTTTT
.,.,TRBV12-5,TRBJ1-1,CASRNRLNTEAFF,TGTGCTAGTCGGAACAGGTTGAACACTGAAGCTTTCTTT
few,TRBD1,TRBV5-1,TRBJ1-6,CASSLSGQGLASPLHF,TGCGCCAGCAGCTTGTCCGGACAGGGGTTAGCGTCACCCCTCCACTTT
.,.,TRBV28,TRBJ1-1,CASRQVNREAFF,TGTGCCAGCAGGCAGGTAAATCGGGAAGCTTTCTTT
.,.,TRBV24-1,TRBJ2-7,CATSDGAVSPYEQYF,TGTGCCACCAGTGATGGGGCCGTTAGCCCCTACGAGCAGTACTTC
.,.,TRBV19,TRBJ2-3,CASSPPYPDTQYF,TGTGCCAGTAGTCCACCCTATCCAGATACGCAGTATTTT
.,TRBD1,TRBV2,TRBJ1-3,CASSLAGTGAGNTIYF,TGTGCCAGCAGTTTAGCCGGGACAGGGGCCGGAAACACCATATATTTT
.,.,TRBV7-3,TRBJ2-5,CASSLSSGGGETQYF,TGTGCCAGCAGCTTATCCTCTGGGGGAGGAGAGACCCAGTACTTC
.,TRBD1,TRBV28,TRBJ2-7,CASSLHPRTGAYEQYF,TGTGCCAGCAGTTTACATCCCCGGACAGGGGCCTACGAGCAGTACTTC
.,.,TRBV11-2,TRBJ2-7,CASSLPLDSYYEQYF,TGTGCCAGCAGCTTACCTCTCGACAGTTACTACGAGCAGTACTTC
.,.,TRBV30,TRBJ2-7,CAWTQGDSYEQYF,TGTGCCTGGACCCAGGGTGACTCCTACGAGCAGTACTTC
.,.,TRBV6-5,TRBJ1-1,CASSREANTEAFF,TGTGCCAGCAGTAGAGAGGCAAACACTGAAGCTTTCTTT
.,.,TRBV29-1,TRBJ1-1,CSVEVQGNTEAFF,TGCAGCGTTGAAGTACAGGGGAACACTGAAGCTTTCTTT
.,.,TRBV24-1,TRBJ1-2,CATSWGSGFYGYTF,TGTGCCACCAGTTGGGGCTCTGGGTTTTATGGCTACACCTTC
few,.,TRBV5-5,TRBJ2-3,CASSLVGFPDTQYF,TGTGCCAGCAGCTTGGTCGGTTTCCCAGATACGCAGTATTTT
.,TRBD1,TRBV6-6,TRBJ1-1,CASSPRQGGAEAFF,TGTGCCAGCAGTCCCCGTCAGGGGGGCGCTGAAGCTTTCTTT
.,.,TRBV7-3,TRBJ1-1,CASSFSGDTEAFF,TGTGCCAGCAGCTTTTCAGGGGACACTGAAGCTTTCTTT
once,TRBD2,TRBV7-8,TRBJ2-2,CASSSGRQGYTGELFF,TGTGCCAGCAGCTCCGGGAGGCAGGGTTACACCGGGGAGCTGTTTTTT
once,TRBD2,TRBV5-1,TRBJ2-3,CASSLEGRAGTDTQYF,TGCGCCAGCAGCTTGGAGGGGAGGGCAGGCACAGATACGCAGTATTTT
.,.,TRBV4-3,TRBJ1-5,CASSQRANQPQHF,TGCGCCAGCAGCCAACGAGCAAATCAGCCCCAGCATTTT